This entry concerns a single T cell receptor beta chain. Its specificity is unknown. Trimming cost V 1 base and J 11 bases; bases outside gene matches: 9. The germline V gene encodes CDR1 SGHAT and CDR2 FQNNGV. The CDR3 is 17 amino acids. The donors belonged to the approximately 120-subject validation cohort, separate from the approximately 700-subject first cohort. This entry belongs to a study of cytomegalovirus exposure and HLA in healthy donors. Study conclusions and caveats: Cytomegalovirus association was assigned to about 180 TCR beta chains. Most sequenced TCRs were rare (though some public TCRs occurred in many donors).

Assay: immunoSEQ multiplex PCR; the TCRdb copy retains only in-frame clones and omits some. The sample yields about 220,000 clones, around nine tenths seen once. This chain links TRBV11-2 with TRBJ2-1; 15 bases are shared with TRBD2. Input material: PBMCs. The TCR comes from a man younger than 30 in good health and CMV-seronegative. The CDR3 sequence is CASSLVGGGTSGRKQFF. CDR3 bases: TGTGCCAGCAGCTTAGTAGGGGGTGGGACTAGCGGGAGGAAGCAGTTCTTC.